The rows below give T cell receptor beta chains drawn from one sample of a study of cytomegalovirus exposure and HLA in healthy donors. The assay was immunoSEQ multiplex PCR, and TCRdb's table has in-frame clones only and misses some. The data show about 130,000 clones, with 70% to 80% seen just once and about 1.8% held by the top ten. Sequenced sample: PBMCs. These receptors all come from a woman between 50 and 59 years old in good health and CMV-seronegative. Each CDR3 is given with its conserved first and last residue. The D gene is left open where the match is weak. Only part of the rows carry a size: once, few, many, or a class if the clone is expanded.

j_call: TRBJ2-2
v_call: TRBV5-1
clone_size: -
d_call: TRBD1
cdr3_aa: CASSPRTGADTGELFF
cdr3_nt: TGCGCCAGCAGCCCACGGACAGGGGCGGACACCGGGGAGCTGTTTTTT

j_call: TRBJ2-1
v_call: TRBV9
clone_size: few
d_call: TRBD2
cdr3_aa: CASSVSGMRYYNEQFF
cdr3_nt: TGTGCCAGCAGCGTAAGCGGGATGCGCTACTACAATGAGCAGTTCTTC

j_call: TRBJ2-3
v_call: TRBV18
clone_size: -
d_call: TRBD2
cdr3_aa: CASSPLPETSGRAVGDTQYF
cdr3_nt: TGTGCCAGCTCACCCCTTCCGGAGACTAGCGGGAGGGCCGTGGGGGATACGCAGTATTTT

j_call: TRBJ2-7
v_call: TRBV4-3
clone_size: -
d_call: TRBD2
cdr3_aa: CASSQVEGGPCEQYF
cdr3_nt: TGCGCCAGCAGCCAAGTTGAGGGAGGGCCCTGCGAGCAGTACTTC

j_call: TRBJ2-1
v_call: TRBV7-7
clone_size: -
d_call: -
cdr3_aa: CASSFTRQNEQFF
cdr3_nt: TGTGCTAGCAGCTTTACGAGGCAGAATGAGCAGTTCTTC

j_call: TRBJ2-5
v_call: TRBV7-2
clone_size: few
d_call: TRBD1
cdr3_aa: CASSLTGGGQETQYF
cdr3_nt: TGTGCCAGCAGCTTGACAGGGGGGGGCCAAGAGACCCAGTACTTC

j_call: TRBJ1-5
v_call: TRBV11-2
clone_size: -
d_call: -
cdr3_aa: CASSEGHSNQPQHF
cdr3_nt: TGTGCCAGCAGCGAGGGCCATAGCAATCAGCCCCAGCATTTT

j_call: TRBJ1-2
v_call: TRBV4-2
clone_size: -
d_call: TRBD1
cdr3_aa: CASSRKSGTVGPNYGYTF
cdr3_nt: TGTGCCAGCAGCCGCAAATCCGGGACAGTCGGTCCTAACTATGGCTACACCTTC

j_call: TRBJ1-1
v_call: TRBV28
clone_size: -
d_call: TRBD1
cdr3_aa: CASSLTGEDTEAFF
cdr3_nt: TGTGCCAGCAGTTTAACAGGGGAGGACACTGAAGCTTTCTTT

j_call: TRBJ2-3
v_call: TRBV7-3
clone_size: -
d_call: TRBD2
cdr3_aa: CASSPGLETDTQYF
cdr3_nt: TGTGCCAGCAGTCCGGGACTAGAAACAGATACGCAGTATTTT

j_call: TRBJ2-3
v_call: TRBV7-2
clone_size: -
d_call: TRBD1
cdr3_aa: CASRTDRGGLNTQYF
cdr3_nt: TGTGCCAGCAGGACCGACAGGGGTGGGTTAAATACGCAGTATTTT

j_call: TRBJ1-5
v_call: TRBV19
clone_size: once
d_call: -
cdr3_aa: CASSETGVSNQPQHF
cdr3_nt: TGTGCCAGTAGCGAGACGGGGGTTAGCAATCAGCCCCAGCATTTT

j_call: TRBJ1-1
v_call: TRBV9
clone_size: -
d_call: TRBD1
cdr3_aa: CASSVRDRGNTEAFF
cdr3_nt: TGTGCCAGCAGCGTTCGGGACAGGGGGAACACTGAAGCTTTCTTT

j_call: TRBJ2-2
v_call: TRBV14
clone_size: once
d_call: TRBD2
cdr3_aa: CASSQALAGAANTGELFF
cdr3_nt: TGTGCCAGCAGCCAAGCACTAGCGGGTGCCGCGAACACCGGGGAGCTGTTTTTT

j_call: TRBJ2-1
v_call: TRBV27
clone_size: -
d_call: TRBD2
cdr3_aa: CASSLLAGEVEQFF
cdr3_nt: TGTGCCAGCAGTTTACTAGCGGGAGAGGTTGAGCAGTTCTTC

j_call: TRBJ1-2
v_call: TRBV5-8
clone_size: -
d_call: -
cdr3_aa: CASNPIEGYYGYTF
cdr3_nt: TGTGCCAGCAACCCCATTGAGGGTTACTATGGCTACACCTTC

j_call: TRBJ2-5
v_call: TRBV30
clone_size: once
d_call: -
cdr3_aa: CAWSVQGGSQETQYF
cdr3_nt: TGTGCCTGGAGTGTCCAGGGGGGCTCCCAAGAGACCCAGTACTTC

j_call: TRBJ2-3
v_call: TRBV28
clone_size: -
d_call: TRBD2
cdr3_aa: CASSLGLAGSTDTQYF
cdr3_nt: TGTGCCAGCAGTCTCGGACTAGCGGGAAGCACAGATACGCAGTATTTT

j_call: TRBJ1-5
v_call: TRBV6-4
clone_size: -
d_call: -
cdr3_aa: CASSAGPDSNQPQHF
cdr3_nt: TGTGCCAGCAGTGCAGGGCCAGATAGCAATCAGCCCCAGCATTTT

j_call: TRBJ1-2
v_call: TRBV28
clone_size: once
d_call: TRBD1
cdr3_aa: CASSFDRAYGYTF
cdr3_nt: TGTGCCAGCAGTTTTGACAGGGCCTATGGCTACACCTTC

j_call: TRBJ2-3
v_call: TRBV29-1
clone_size: -
d_call: -
cdr3_aa: CSVRFTAAGSQDTQYF
cdr3_nt: TGCAGCGTTCGATTTACTGCGGCAGGGTCCCAAGATACGCAGTATTTT

j_call: TRBJ2-3
v_call: TRBV5-1
clone_size: -
d_call: -
cdr3_aa: CASSLDSFGPDTQYF
cdr3_nt: TGCGCCAGCAGCTTGGACAGTTTCGGTCCAGATACGCAGTATTTT

j_call: TRBJ2-5
v_call: TRBV7-3
clone_size: once
d_call: TRBD1
cdr3_aa: CASSGTGLEETQYF
cdr3_nt: TGTGCCAGCAGCGGGACAGGGCTCGAAGAGACCCAGTACTTC

j_call: TRBJ2-3
v_call: TRBV19
clone_size: -
d_call: -
cdr3_aa: CASSNNRADTQYF
cdr3_nt: TGTGCCAGTAGTAACAACAGGGCAGATACGCAGTATTTT

j_call: TRBJ1-2
v_call: TRBV12-5
clone_size: -
d_call: TRBD1
cdr3_aa: CASGLPDREPNYGYTF
cdr3_nt: TGTGCTAGTGGTTTGCCCGACAGGGAACCTAACTATGGCTACACCTTC

j_call: TRBJ2-7
v_call: TRBV18
clone_size: -
d_call: TRBD1
cdr3_aa: CASSPLGQIRFEQYF
cdr3_nt: TGTGCCAGCTCACCTTTGGGACAGATCAGGTTCGAGCAGTACTTC

j_call: TRBJ2-7
v_call: TRBV6-5
clone_size: -
d_call: -
cdr3_aa: CASSKDRTPYEQYF
cdr3_nt: TGTGCCAGCAGCAAGGACAGAACACCCTACGAGCAGTACTTC

j_call: TRBJ1-5
v_call: TRBV10-3
clone_size: -
d_call: -
cdr3_aa: CAISENRESNQPQHF
cdr3_nt: TGTGCCATCAGTGAGAATCGGGAGAGCAATCAGCCCCAGCATTTT

j_call: TRBJ1-4
v_call: TRBV7-2
clone_size: -
d_call: TRBD1
cdr3_aa: CASSPDGQAATNEKLFF
cdr3_nt: TGTGCCAGCAGCCCAGATGGACAGGCGGCAACTAATGAAAAACTGTTTTTT

j_call: TRBJ1-2
v_call: TRBV6-5
clone_size: -
d_call: -
cdr3_aa: CASRTGERGYPF
cdr3_nt: TGTGCCAGCAGAACGGGGGAACGCGGCTACCCCTTC

j_call: TRBJ2-7
v_call: TRBV6-5
clone_size: -
d_call: -
cdr3_aa: CASSLERFTYEQYF
cdr3_nt: TGTGCCAGCAGCCTTGAGCGGTTCACCTACGAGCAGTACTTC

j_call: TRBJ2-6
v_call: TRBV6-4
clone_size: -
d_call: -
cdr3_aa: CASSDTRVRFSGANVLTF
cdr3_nt: TGTGCCAGCAGCGATACTCGGGTCCGTTTCTCTGGGGCCAACGTCCTGACTTTC

j_call: TRBJ2-1
v_call: TRBV19
clone_size: -
d_call: TRBD2
cdr3_aa: CASGPRGGGSNEQFF
cdr3_nt: TGTGCCAGTGGCCCCCGGGGGGGCGGGAGTAATGAGCAGTTCTTC

j_call: TRBJ2-3
v_call: TRBV28
clone_size: -
d_call: TRBD2
cdr3_aa: CASSLGLAGGSTDTQYF
cdr3_nt: TGTGCCAGCAGTTTAGGACTAGCGGGAGGTAGCACAGATACGCAGTATTTT

j_call: TRBJ1-1
v_call: TRBV21-1
clone_size: -
d_call: -
cdr3_aa: CASSKVVGPGIGIMNTEAFF
cdr3_nt: -

j_call: TRBJ2-2
v_call: TRBV21-1
clone_size: -
d_call: -
cdr3_aa: CASSKGGACQVFF
cdr3_nt: TGTGCCAGCAGCAAAGGGGGAGCTTGTCAGGTGTTTTTT

j_call: TRBJ1-5
v_call: TRBV29-1
clone_size: -
d_call: TRBD1
cdr3_aa: CSAQGASNQPQHF
cdr3_nt: TGCAGCGCCCAGGGGGCAAGCAATCAGCCCCAGCATTTT

j_call: TRBJ2-7
v_call: TRBV6-1
clone_size: -
d_call: -
cdr3_aa: CASSESQGGEQYF
cdr3_nt: TGTGCCAGCAGTGAATCTCAGGGTGGCGAGCAGTACTTC

j_call: TRBJ2-1
v_call: TRBV2
clone_size: -
d_call: TRBD2
cdr3_aa: CASSPRTSNEQFF
cdr3_nt: TGTGCCAGCAGTCCCCGGACTAGCAATGAGCAGTTCTTC

j_call: TRBJ2-2
v_call: TRBV7-2
clone_size: -
d_call: TRBD2
cdr3_aa: CASSASGRSDGELFF
cdr3_nt: TGTGCCAGCAGCGCAAGCGGGAGATCCGACGGGGAGCTGTTTTTT

j_call: TRBJ1-1
v_call: TRBV25-1
clone_size: -
d_call: TRBD1
cdr3_aa: CASRPKDRGRSEAFF
cdr3_nt: TGTGCCAGCAGACCCAAGGACAGGGGGCGGAGTGAAGCTTTCTTT

j_call: TRBJ1-2
v_call: TRBV7-2
clone_size: -
d_call: -
cdr3_aa: CASSPRPGLGKDYGYTF
cdr3_nt: TGTGCCAGCAGCCCACGACCAGGGTTGGGTAAGGACTATGGCTACACCTTC